Below, one T cell receptor beta chain is given with its context. The CDR3 runs 15 residues. The germline V and J ends were trimmed by 0 bases and 2 bases, with 9 bases remaining between them. Germline lookup yields CDR1 LGHDT and CDR2 YNNKEL (reference sequence). Libraries were prepared by immunoSEQ multiplex PCR; TCRdb keeps only in-frame clonotypes and omits some of them. This sample has approximately 38,000 clones, with 87% found just once. The entry originates in a study of blood T cell repertoires in COVID-19. Across the study: The United States, Italy and Spain were the sources of the acute and convalescent COVID-19 samples.

The V gene is TRBV3-1 (or the pseudogene TRBV3-2), the J gene TRBJ2-3, with D possibly matching TRBD2 (6 bases). The sample comprised peripheral blood. The origin of this receptor is a human donor in a cohort sampled during active COVID-19. The CDR3 spells CASSQERGYTDTQYF. The CDR3 DNA follows: TGTGCCAGCAGCCAAGAGCGGGGCTACACAGATACGCAGTATTTT.